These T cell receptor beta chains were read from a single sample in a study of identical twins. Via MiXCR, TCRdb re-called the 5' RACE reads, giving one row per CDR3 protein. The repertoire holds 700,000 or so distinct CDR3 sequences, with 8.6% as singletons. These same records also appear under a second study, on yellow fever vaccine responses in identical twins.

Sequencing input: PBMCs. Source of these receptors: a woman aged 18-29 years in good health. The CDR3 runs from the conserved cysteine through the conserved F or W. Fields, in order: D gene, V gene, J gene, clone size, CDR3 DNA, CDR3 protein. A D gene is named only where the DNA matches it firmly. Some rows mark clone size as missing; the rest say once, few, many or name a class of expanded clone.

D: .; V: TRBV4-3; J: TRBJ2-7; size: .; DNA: TGCGCCAGCAGCCAAGATCTCAGGAGCCGCTACGAGCAGTACTTC; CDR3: CASSQDLRSRYEQYF
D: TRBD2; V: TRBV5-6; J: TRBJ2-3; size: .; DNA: TGTGCCAGCTCCCCTAGCGGGGGGGGTCCTAGCACAGATACGCAGTATTTT; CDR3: CASSPSGGGPSTDTQYF
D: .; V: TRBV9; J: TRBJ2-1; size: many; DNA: TGTGCCAGCAGCGTAGAGGTCAGTTCAGCCTACAATGAGCAGTTCTTC; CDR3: CASSVEVSSAYNEQFF
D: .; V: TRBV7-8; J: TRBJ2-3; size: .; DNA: TGTGCCAGCAGCTTAGAAGGTTCGAGTTTCTTCACAGATACGCAGTATTTT; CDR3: CASSLEGSSFFTDTQYF
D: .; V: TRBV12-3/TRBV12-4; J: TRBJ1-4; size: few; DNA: TGTGCCAGCAGTTTCGCGGCAGGCGTTGAAAAACTGTTTTTT; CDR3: CASSFAAGVEKLFF
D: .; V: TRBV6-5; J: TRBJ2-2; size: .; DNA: TGTGCCAGCAGTTCCGCAGGGATCACCGGGGAGCTGTTTTTT; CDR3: CASSSAGITGELFF
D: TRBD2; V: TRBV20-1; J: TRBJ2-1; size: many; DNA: TGCAGTGCTAGACGGAAATCCAGACTAGCGGTCTACAATGAGCAGTTCTTC; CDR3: CSARRKSRLAVYNEQFF
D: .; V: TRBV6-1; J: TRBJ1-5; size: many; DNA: TGTGCCAGCAGTGAATCAGGGGCCGGCCGCAATCAGCCCCAGCATTTT; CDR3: CASSESGAGRNQPQHF
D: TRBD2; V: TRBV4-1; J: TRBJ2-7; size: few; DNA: TGCGCCAGCAGCCACCCAGCGGGAGGAGTCGACGAGCAGTACTTC; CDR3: CASSHPAGGVDEQYF
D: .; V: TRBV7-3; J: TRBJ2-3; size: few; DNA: TGTGCCAGCAGCCGGGAGCACAGCACAGATACGCAGTATTTT; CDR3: CASSREHSTDTQYF
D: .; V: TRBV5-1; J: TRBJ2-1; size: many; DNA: TGCGCCAGCAGCCCATCAACACCCTACAATGAGCAGTTCTTC; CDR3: CASSPSTPYNEQFF